This TCR beta chain was identified in a study of T cells in Graves' hyperthyroidism and ophthalmopathy. Of note for this clonotype: The antigen is unknown. A much larger clone sits a single nucleotide away, making a read error possible.

Study findings and constraints: Most thyroid clonotypes that were expanded above 0.001 also turned up in blood.

Germline V CDR1 and CDR2: MNHEY, SVGEGT. The V and J ends lost 5 bases and 3 bases respectively, with 17 bases between them. This CDR3 comprises 16 residues. Amplification of TCR beta CDR3 regions used RNA as the template. Researchers ran a first-round RT-PCR on the TCR CDR3 using the HTBI primer set. TCRdb re-called the multiplex PCR reads with MiXCR, one entry per CDR3 protein. The profile covers 550,000 to 700,000 distinct CDR3 sequences, with around 42% appearing a single time and under 20% taken by the ten largest. The sample taken for sequencing was peripheral blood or thyroid tissue (not recorded which). The sequence was collected from an adult woman with Graves' disease, either hyperthyroidism or ophthalmopathy (not recorded which). The rearrangement joins TRBV6-2 or TRBV6-3 to TRBJ1-5; D unclear. For the CDR3, the DNA is TGTGCCAGCAGTCCAGCCGCAGTGGGAACCAATCAGCCCCAGCATTTT. Translating it yields CASSPAAVGTNQPQHF.